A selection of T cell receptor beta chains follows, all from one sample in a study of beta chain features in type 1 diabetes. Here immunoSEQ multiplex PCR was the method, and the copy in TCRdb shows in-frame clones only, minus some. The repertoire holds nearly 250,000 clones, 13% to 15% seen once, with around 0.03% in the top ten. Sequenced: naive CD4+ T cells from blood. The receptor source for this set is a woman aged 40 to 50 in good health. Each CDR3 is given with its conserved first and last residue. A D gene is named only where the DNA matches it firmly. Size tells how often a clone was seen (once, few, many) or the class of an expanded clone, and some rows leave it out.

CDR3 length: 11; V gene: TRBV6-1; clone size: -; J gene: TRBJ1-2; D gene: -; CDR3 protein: CASSPRYGYTF; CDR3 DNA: TGTGCCAGCAGTCCCCGCTATGGCTACACCTTC
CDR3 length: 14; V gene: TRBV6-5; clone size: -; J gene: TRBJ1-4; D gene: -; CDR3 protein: CASSGAATNEKLFF; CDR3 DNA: TGTGCCAGCAGCGGAGCGGCAACTAATGAAAAACTGTTTTTT
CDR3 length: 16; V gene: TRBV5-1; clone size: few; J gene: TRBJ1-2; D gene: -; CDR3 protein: CASSLQGAAIGYGYTF; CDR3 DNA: TGCGCCAGCAGCTTACAAGGGGCCGCAATTGGCTATGGCTACACCTTC
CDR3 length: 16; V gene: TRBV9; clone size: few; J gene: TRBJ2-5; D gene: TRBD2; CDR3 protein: CASSVGTAGGEETQYF; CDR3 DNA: TGTGCCAGCAGCGTAGGGACGGCGGGGGGTGAAGAGACCCAGTACTTC
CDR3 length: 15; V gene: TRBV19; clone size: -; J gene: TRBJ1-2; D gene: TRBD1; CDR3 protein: CASSISPGGHYGYTF; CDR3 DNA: TGTGCCAGTAGTATATCCCCAGGGGGGCACTATGGCTACACCTTC
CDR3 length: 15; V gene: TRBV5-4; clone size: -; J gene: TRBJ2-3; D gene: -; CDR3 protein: CASSSEVAGVDTQYF; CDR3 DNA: TGTGCCAGCAGCTCCGAGGTGGCAGGGGTAGATACGCAGTATTTT
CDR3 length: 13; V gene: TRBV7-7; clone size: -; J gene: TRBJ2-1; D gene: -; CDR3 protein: CASSLGEVNEQFF; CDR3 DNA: TGTGCTAGCAGCTTAGGTGAGGTGAATGAGCAGTTCTTC
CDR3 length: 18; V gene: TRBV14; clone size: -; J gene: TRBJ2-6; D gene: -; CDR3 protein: CASSRPVPGPAGANVLTF; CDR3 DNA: TGTGCCAGCAGTCGTCCCGTTCCTGGTCCAGCTGGGGCCAACGTCCTGACTTTC
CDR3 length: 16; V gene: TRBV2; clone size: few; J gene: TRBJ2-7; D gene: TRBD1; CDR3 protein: CASRGLKGQGFFEQYF; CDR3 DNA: TGTGCCAGCAGAGGACTAAAGGGACAGGGGTTTTTCGAGCAGTACTTC
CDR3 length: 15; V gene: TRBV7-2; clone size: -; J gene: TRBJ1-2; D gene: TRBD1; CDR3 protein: CASRRVGTGSEGYTF; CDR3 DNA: TGTGCCAGCAGGCGTGTTGGGACAGGTAGTGAGGGCTACACCTTC
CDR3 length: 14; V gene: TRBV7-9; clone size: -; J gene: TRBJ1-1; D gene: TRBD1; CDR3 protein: CASSLLGTASEAFF; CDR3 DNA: TGTGCCAGCAGCTTATTAGGGACAGCCAGTGAAGCTTTCTTT
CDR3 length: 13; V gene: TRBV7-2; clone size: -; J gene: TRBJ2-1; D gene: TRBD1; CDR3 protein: CASSTDATGGEFF; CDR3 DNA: TGTGCCAGCAGCACAGATGCAACAGGGGGCGAGTTCTTC
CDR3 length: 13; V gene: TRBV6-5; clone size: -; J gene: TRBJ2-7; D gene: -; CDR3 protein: CASRRDSSYEQYF; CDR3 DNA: TGTGCCAGCCGGAGGGACAGCTCCTACGAGCAGTACTTC
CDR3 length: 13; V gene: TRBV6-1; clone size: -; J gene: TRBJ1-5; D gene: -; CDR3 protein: CASSQATYQPQHF; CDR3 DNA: TGTGCCAGCAGTCAGGCCACTTATCAGCCCCAGCATTTT
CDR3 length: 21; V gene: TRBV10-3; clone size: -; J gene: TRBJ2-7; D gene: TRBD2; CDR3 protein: CAIRRGVGGTSGGGGSYEQYF; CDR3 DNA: TGTGCCATCCGACGAGGCGTAGGAGGGACTAGCGGGGGTGGTGGTTCCTACGAGCAGTACTTC
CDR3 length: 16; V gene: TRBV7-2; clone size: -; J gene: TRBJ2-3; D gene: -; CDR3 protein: CASSLAALFSTDTQYF; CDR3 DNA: TGTGCCAGCAGCTTAGCGGCCCTGTTTAGCACAGATACGCAGTATTTT
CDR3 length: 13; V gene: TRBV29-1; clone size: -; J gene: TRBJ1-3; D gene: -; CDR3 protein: CSVERTDGNTIYF; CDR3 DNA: TGCAGCGTTGAAAGGACAGATGGAAACACCATATATTTT
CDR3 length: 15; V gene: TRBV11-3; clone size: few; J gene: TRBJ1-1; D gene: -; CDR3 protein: CASIPWGQVDTEAFF; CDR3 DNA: TGTGCCAGCATCCCTTGGGGGCAGGTTGACACTGAAGCTTTCTTT
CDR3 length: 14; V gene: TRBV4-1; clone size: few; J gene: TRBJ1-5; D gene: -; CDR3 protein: CASSQDPGNQPQHF; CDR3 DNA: TGCGCCAGCAGCCAAGATCCGGGGAATCAGCCCCAGCATTTT
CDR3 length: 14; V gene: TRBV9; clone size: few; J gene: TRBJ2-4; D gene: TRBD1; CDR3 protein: CASSVVGQGAIQYF; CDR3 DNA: TGTGCCAGCAGCGTAGTTGGCCAGGGGGCCATTCAGTACTTC
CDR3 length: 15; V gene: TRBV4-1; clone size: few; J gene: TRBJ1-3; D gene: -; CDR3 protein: CASSQVRRSGNTIYF; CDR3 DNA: TGCGCCAGCAGCCAAGTCCGGAGATCTGGAAACACCATATATTTT
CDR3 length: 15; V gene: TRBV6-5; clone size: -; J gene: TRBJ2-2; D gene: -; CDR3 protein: CASRGELTYTGELFF; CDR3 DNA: TGTGCCAGCAGGGGAGAATTGACCTACACCGGGGAGCTGTTTTTT
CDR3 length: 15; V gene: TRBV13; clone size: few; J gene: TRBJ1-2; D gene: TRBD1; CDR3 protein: CASSPTPGQGRGYTF; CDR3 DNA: TGTGCCAGCAGCCCTACCCCAGGACAGGGACGGGGCTACACCTTC
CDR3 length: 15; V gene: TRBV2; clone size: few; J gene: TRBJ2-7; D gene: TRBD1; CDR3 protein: CASSVEGASSYEQYF; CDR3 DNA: TGTGCCAGCAGTGTTGAGGGGGCAAGCTCCTACGAGCAGTACTTC
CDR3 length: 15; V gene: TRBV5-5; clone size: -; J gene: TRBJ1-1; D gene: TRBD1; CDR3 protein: CASSLVPGGGTEAFF; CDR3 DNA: TGTGCCAGCAGCTTGGTTCCAGGGGGAGGAACTGAAGCTTTCTTT
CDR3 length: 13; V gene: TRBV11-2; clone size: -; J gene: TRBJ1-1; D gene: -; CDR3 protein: CASSLAGYTEAFF; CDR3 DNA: TGTGCCAGCAGCTTAGCGGGGTACACTGAAGCTTTCTTT
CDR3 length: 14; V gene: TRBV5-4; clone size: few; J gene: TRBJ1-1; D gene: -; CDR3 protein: CASSLGQGWTEAFF; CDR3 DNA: TGTGCCAGCAGCTTGGGGCAGGGGTGGACTGAAGCTTTCTTT
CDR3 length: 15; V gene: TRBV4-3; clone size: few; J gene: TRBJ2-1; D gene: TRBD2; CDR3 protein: CASSQAGGAYNEQFF; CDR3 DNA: TGCGCCAGCAGCCAAGCGGGGGGGGCTTACAATGAGCAGTTCTTC
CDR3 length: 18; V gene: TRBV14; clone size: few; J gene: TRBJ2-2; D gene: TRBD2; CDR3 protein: CASSDDPGLAGATGELFF; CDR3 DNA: TGTGCCAGCAGCGACGATCCGGGACTAGCGGGGGCCACCGGGGAGCTGTTTTTT
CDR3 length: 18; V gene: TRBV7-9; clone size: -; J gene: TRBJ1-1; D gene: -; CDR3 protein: CASNNPLGGGRTNTEAFF; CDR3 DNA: TGTGCCAGCAATAATCCCCTGGGAGGCGGACGGACGAACACTGAAGCTTTCTTT